Presented here are 30 T cell receptor beta chains from one specimen sequenced in a study of T-cell reconstitution after alpha-beta-depleted transplantation in children. It was with unique molecular identifiers that the TCRbeta library was prepared. One entry per CDR3 protein, called by TCRdb with MiXCR from the PCR reads. The sample consists of 700,000 to 850,000 distinct CDR3 sequences, around 15% of them appearing once. This sample comprised PBMCs, mostly from graft donor cells, obtained 360 days after TCRalphabeta/CD19-depleted stem cell transplant. These receptor sequences come from a male patient aged 10-17 years who had a stem cell transplant for acute lymphoblastic leukemia, so the T cells may come from the graft donor.

The V and J genes are TRBV3-1 and TRBJ1-1; TRBD1 aligns across 9 bases. The V gene end was trimmed by 4 bases and the J gene end by 4 bases; junction bases not matched to a gene: 7. The CDR3 loop spans 15 amino acids. CDR1 LGHDT and CDR2 YNNKEL come from the germline V gene (reference sequence). The CDR3 DNA reads as TGTGCCAGCAGCCCAATAACAGGGGGCAGCACTGAAGCTTTCTTT. It specifies CASSPITGGSTEAFF.

This clonotype was observed a handful of times. The chain combines TRBV5-1 with TRBJ2-7, with 11 bases that match TRBD2. The CDR3 sequence is 16 residues long. The germline CDR1 and CDR2 sequences are SGHRS and YFSETQ. The junction had 4 bases not matched to a gene; V was cut back by 0 bases and J by 2 bases. The CDR3 reads CASSLELAGEPYEQYF. The CDR3 nucleotides read TGCGCCAGCAGCTTGGAACTAGCGGGAGAACCCTACGAGCAGTACTTC.

V gene TRBV5-1 combines with J gene TRBJ2-4; no firm D call. The CDR3 extends over 17 amino acids. Germline CDR1 and CDR2: SGHRS and YFSETQ. The germline V and J ends were trimmed by 4 bases and 4 bases, with 21 bases remaining between them. CDR3 coding DNA: TGCGCCAGCAGCCCGACGACCCTATCTCGATTTAAAAACATTCAGTACTTC. This gives the protein CASSPTTLSRFKNIQYF.

This clonotype was counted many times. The V gene is TRBV3-1, the J gene TRBJ1-2; D unresolved. CDR1 LGHDT and CDR2 YNNKEL come from the germline V gene (reference sequence). The CDR3 sequence is 15 residues long. Trimming removed 0 bases at V and 4 bases at J, with 12 bases between. The CDR3 bases are TGTGCCAGCAGCCAAGATCCAGGTTGGTTCTATGGCTACACCTTC. It codes for CASSQDPGWFYGYTF. Full variable domain (outside the CDR3, taken from reference TRBV3-1 and TRBJ1-2): DTAVSQTPKYLVTQMGNDKSIKCEQNLGHDTMYWYKQDSKKFLKIMFSYNNKELIINETVPNRFSPKSPDKAHLNLHINSLELGDSAVYFCASSQDPGWFYGYTFGSGTRLTVV.

This clonotype came up a few times. V is TRBV11-1 and J is TRBJ2-7, with D perhaps matching TRBD2 (6 bases). V gave up 5 bases and J gave up 3 bases, with 20 bases separating them. From germline, CDR1 is SGHAT and CDR2 FQDESV (reference sequence). The length of the CDR3 is 16 residues. This chain's CDR3 is CASSPSPGTGFYEQYF. DNA of the CDR3: TGTGCCAGCAGCCCCAGTCCCGGGACTGGTTTCTACGAGCAGTACTTC.

This clonotype was counted only a few times. This chain joins TRBV7-3 and TRBJ2-1; D is perhaps TRBD2 (5 bases). Germline V gene sequence: CDR1 SGHTA, CDR2 FQGTGA. The CDR3 has 15 residues. V was shortened by 5 bases and J by 0 bases, with 11 bases between the two germline ends. The DNA of the CDR3 is TGTGCCAGCAGCCCTCGGACTCGCTCCTACAATGAGCAGTTCTTC. Translated, it gives CASSPRTRSYNEQFF. Full variable domain (remainder filled in from reference TRBV7-3 and TRBJ2-1): GAGVSQTPSNKVTEKGKYVELRCDPISGHTALYWYRQSLGQGPEFLIYFQGTGAADDSGLPNDRFFAVRPEGSVSTLKIQRTERGDSAVYLCASSPRTRSYNEQFFGPGTRLTVL.

This clonotype was seen ten or more times. The junction departs from the called germline gene at one end, perhaps through a read error. This sequence joins TRBV5-1 and TRBJ2-1, with TRBD2 matching over 14 bases. This CDR3 region has 15 residues. The V gene's germline CDR1 is SGHRS and CDR2 YFSETQ. The CDR3 DNA reads TGCGCCAGCAGCCCTTATTCCGGGACTAGCGGGAGCATAGTCTTC. Translating it yields CASSPYSGTSGSIVF.

The chain is built from TRBV10-3 and TRBJ2-3; D is possibly TRBD2 (5 bases). The CDR3 extends over 15 amino acids. V dropped 6 bases and J dropped 0 bases, with 13 bases sitting between them. Per the germline V gene, CDR1 is ENHRY and CDR2 is SYGVKD. CDR3 loop: CAIRASGPSTDTQYF. The DNA for the CDR3 is TGTGCCATCAGAGCCAGCGGCCCTAGCACAGATACGCAGTATTTT.

In DNA, the CDR3 is TGTGCCAGCAGTGACTTGGCTAGCGACTACGAGCAGTACTTC. Protein product: CASSDLASDYEQYF. J is TRBJ2-7 and V is TRBV2; D might be TRBD2 (6 bases). Trimming removed 3 bases at V and 3 bases at J, with 12 bases between. Looked up from germline, CDR1 is SNHLY and CDR2 is FYNNEI. The CDR3 sequence is 14 residues long.

This clonotype turned up a few times. The V gene is TRBV12-3 or TRBV12-4, the J gene TRBJ2-3; the D call may be TRBD1 or TRBD2 (5 bases each). This CDR3 is 14 amino acids long. Deletions cut 3 bases from V and 6 bases from J, with 13 bases between. CDR3 in amino acids: CASSFGTERDTQYF. The CDR3 region has the DNA TGTGCCAGCAGTTTTGGGACCGAGCGGGATACGCAGTATTTT.

The V call is TRBV7-6, the J call TRBJ2-7; 7 nucleotides agree with TRBD1. The CDR3 runs to 13 residues. Germline trimming cut 5 bases from V and 4 bases from J; bases unmatched to any gene: 5. Germline CDR1 reads SGHVS; CDR2 reads FNYEAQ. The DNA for the CDR3 is TGTGCCAGCAGCGTTACAGGGGTTTACGAGCAGTACTTC. This sequence encodes CASSVTGVYEQYF.

The chain carries TRBV7-2 and TRBJ2-2; D is possibly TRBD1 (6 bases). Germline V gives CDR1 SGHTA, CDR2 FQGNSA. V shed 5 bases and J shed 5 bases, with 15 bases lying between them. The CDR3 is 15 amino acids. The CDR3 DNA reads as TGTGCCAGCAGCAGGAACAGGGCCCCAACCGGGGAGCTGTTTTTT. This sequence encodes CASSRNRAPTGELFF. Based on the CDR3 plus reference TRBV7-2 and TRBJ2-2, the full variable domain is GAGVSQSPSNKVTEKGKDVELRCDPISGHTALYWYRQSLGQGLEFLIYFQGNSAPDKSGLPSDRFSAERTGGSVSTLTIQRTQQEDSAVYLCASSRNRAPTGELFFGEGSRLTVL.

V usage is TRBV2 and J usage is TRBJ1-2; TRBD1 agrees at 8 bases. Germline CDR1 SNHLY, CDR2 FYNNEI. The CDR3 loop spans 15 amino acids. V trimming: 6 bases; J trimming: 7 bases; junction bases outside the gene matches: 13. Here the CDR3 DNA reads TGTGCCAGCAGCCCAGGGGGCGCAGGAGGGGGTGGCTACACCTTC. Translation gives CASSPGGAGGGGYTF.

The rearrangement links TRBV11-1 to TRBJ2-2, with 9 positions matching TRBD1. Per germline, CDR1 SGHAT and CDR2 FQDESV (reference sequence). V trimming: 2 bases; J trimming: 1 base; junction bases outside the gene matches: 11. The CDR3 has 19 residues. The DNA of the CDR3 is TGTGCCAGCAGCTTATCATACGGGACAGGGTTGGAGAACACCGGGGAGCTGTTTTTT. This sequence encodes CASSLSYGTGLENTGELFF.

The chain uses TRBV7-9 and TRBJ1-2; D possibly corresponds to TRBD1 (6 bases). Trimming left V 3 bases short and J 7 bases short, with 9 bases between. CDR3 length: 12 amino acids. Germline V gives CDR1 SEHNR, CDR2 FQNEAQ (reference sequence). The CDR3 here is CASSFAGAGYTF. In nucleotides, the CDR3 is TGTGCCAGCAGCTTCGCAGGGGCTGGCTACACCTTC.

This clonotype came up a few times. V usage is TRBV24-1 and J usage is TRBJ2-5; D ambiguous. CDR1 is KGHDR, CDR2 SFDVKD, per germline. The CDR3 has 12 amino acids. V was pared by 6 bases and J by 3 bases, with 7 bases between. CDR3 loop: CATSLGEETQYF. The DNA of the CDR3 is TGTGCCACCAGTTTAGGTGAAGAGACCCAGTACTTC.

In this sample, this clonotype turned up a few times. The rearrangement joins TRBV10-3 to TRBJ2-5, with 10 bases identical to TRBD1. Germline V gene lookup returns CDR1 ENHRY and CDR2 SYGVKD. CDR3 length: 14 residues. The trim removed 6 bases at V and 4 bases at J, leaving 5 bases unmatched. CDR3 DNA sequence: TGTGCCATCAGCCTCCGGGACAGGGGAGAGACCCAGTACTTC. It encodes CAISLRDRGETQYF.

CDR3 coding DNA: TGTGCCAGCAGCCCCCTTTTTTGGTTCGAGCAGTACTTC. Its protein product is CASSPLFWFEQYF. This rearrangement joins TRBV12-3 or TRBV12-4 to TRBJ2-7; no clear D gene. V gave up 6 bases and J gave up 6 bases, with 15 bases separating them. The CDR3 covers 13 residues.

This clonotype has only a few counts. The V and J genes are TRBV2 and TRBJ2-7, with D unclear. The CDR3 extends over 11 amino acids. Germline V gene sequence: CDR1 SNHLY, CDR2 FYNNEI. Trimming removed 6 bases at V and 3 bases at J, with 6 bases between. The CDR3 DNA reads as TGTGCCAGCAGATTGTACTACGAGCAGTACTTC. Translated: CASRLYYEQYF.

This clonotype has only a few counts. This chain connects TRBV29-1 to TRBJ2-7, with no clear D. With 0 bases removed from V and 2 bases from J, the gap between germline ends came to 11 bases. From germline, CDR1 is SQVTM and CDR2 ANQGSEA. The CDR3 is 14 residues long. The CDR3 DNA sequence: TGCAGCGTTGAAGATGGAAAAGGCCCCTACGAGCAGTACTTC. Its protein product is CSVEDGKGPYEQYF.

The rearrangement uses TRBV12-3 or TRBV12-4 and TRBJ2-1; 10 nucleotides line up with TRBD2. The V and J ends lost 3 bases and 5 bases, in that order; junction bases with no gene match: 10. This CDR3 region has 17 residues. In DNA, the CDR3 is TGTGCCAGCAGTTTTGCGGCTAGCGGGAGAAGGGACAATGAGCAGTTCTTC. It specifies CASSFAASGRRDNEQFF.

This clonotype was counted at least ten times. This chain links TRBV5-1 with TRBJ2-2; TRBD1 aligns across 8 bases. The CDR3 consists of 15 residues. The germline gives CDR1 SGHRS, CDR2 YFSETQ. The J segment lost 4 bases and the V segment lost 4 bases, leaving 6 bases of the junction unmatched. For the CDR3, the DNA is TGCGCCAGCAGCCCCTGGACAGGGAGCACCGGGGAGCTGTTTTTT. Translated: CASSPWTGSTGELFF.

J is TRBJ2-1 and V is TRBV18; D is perhaps TRBD2 (5 bases). Germline loops: CDR1 KGHSH, CDR2 LQKENI. V was cut by 1 base and J by 6 bases, with 16 bases left in between. The CDR3 consists of 16 residues. The CDR3 loop is CASSPRLDSSTNEQFF. The CDR3 nucleotides read TGTGCCAGCTCACCACGGCTGGACTCTTCGACCAATGAGCAGTTCTTC.

This clonotype has ten or more counts. The chain joins TRBV5-1 to TRBJ2-1, with D possibly matching TRBD2 (6 bases). CDR3 length: 11 amino acids. The V end was cut by 8 bases, the J end by 9 bases, with 12 bases between. Germline V CDR1 and CDR2: SGHRS, YFSETQ. CDR3 nucleotides: TGCGCCAGTCAACTAGCAAGTGAGCAGTTCTTC. Protein product: CASQLASEQFF.

The chain has TRBV3-1 and TRBJ2-1; D ambiguous. This CDR3 has 15 residues. Germline CDR1 and CDR2: LGHDT and YNNKEL (reference sequence). Trimming cost V 2 bases and J 0 bases, with 8 bases left between them. CDR3 protein: CASSQSPSSYNEQFF. CDR3 DNA sequence: TGTGCCAGCAGCCAAAGCCCCAGCTCCTACAATGAGCAGTTCTTC.

This clonotype was counted a few times. V and J are TRBV10-3 and TRBJ2-5; TRBD2 matches at 11 bases. The germline V gene has CDR1 ENHRY and CDR2 SYGVKD. The V gene end was trimmed by 3 bases and the J gene end by 5 bases; junction bases not matched to a gene: 5. This CDR3 has 15 amino acids. The CDR3 DNA follows: TGTGCCATCAGTGAACTAGCGGGAGAGGTTGAGACCCAGTACTTC. Its translation: CAISELAGEVETQYF.

This clonotype was recorded many times. The rearrangement uses TRBV18 and TRBJ2-4, with 7 bases lining up with TRBD1. CDR1 is KGHSH, CDR2 LQKENI, per germline. This CDR3 has 15 amino acids. Trimming at V came to 6 bases and at J to 8 bases, leaving 13 bases not matched to a gene. The CDR3 spells CASSPIGQAKDIQYF. The CDR3 DNA reads as TGTGCCAGCTCTCCCATAGGACAGGCAAAAGACATTCAGTACTTC.

V is TRBV12-3 or TRBV12-4 and J is TRBJ2-4; 10 positions agree with TRBD1. V was pared by 5 bases and J by 8 bases, with 6 bases of the junction left unmatched. This CDR3 region has 14 residues. For the CDR3, the DNA is TGTGCCAGCAGTAGCCCCGGACAGGGGGACATTCAGTACTTC. Protein: CASSSPGQGDIQYF.

V is TRBV11-2 and J is TRBJ2-2, with 9 positions matching TRBD1. CDR3 length: 18 amino acids. The ends lost 0 bases at V and 4 bases at J; junction bases unmatched: 9. CDR1 SGHAT and CDR2 FQNNGV come from the germline V gene. The CDR3 region is CASSLDPGLTGGTGELFF. CDR3 DNA sequence: TGTGCCAGCAGCTTAGACCCGGGACTGACAGGGGGCACCGGGGAGCTGTTTTTT.

This clonotype was counted a few times. The V call is TRBV12-3 or TRBV12-4, the J call TRBJ2-5; 8 bases are shared with TRBD2. After removal of 4 bases from V and 3 bases from J, the junction contained 7 bases not matched to a gene. This CDR3 contains 15 residues. The CDR3 coding sequence is TGTGCCAGCAGTTCTCGGACTAGCAGCAAAGAGACCCAGTACTTC. Amino acid sequence: CASSSRTSSKETQYF.